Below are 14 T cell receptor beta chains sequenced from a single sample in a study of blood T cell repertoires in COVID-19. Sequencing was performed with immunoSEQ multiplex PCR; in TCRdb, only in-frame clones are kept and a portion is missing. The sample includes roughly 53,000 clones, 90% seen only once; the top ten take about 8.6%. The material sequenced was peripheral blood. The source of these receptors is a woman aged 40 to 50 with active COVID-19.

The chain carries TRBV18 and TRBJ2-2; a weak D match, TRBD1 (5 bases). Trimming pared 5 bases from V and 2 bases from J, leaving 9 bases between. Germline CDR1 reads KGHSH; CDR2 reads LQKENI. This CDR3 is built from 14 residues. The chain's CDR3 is CASSGRANTGELFF. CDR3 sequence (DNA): TGTGCCAGCTCAGGCAGGGCTAACACCGGGGAGCTGTTTTTT.

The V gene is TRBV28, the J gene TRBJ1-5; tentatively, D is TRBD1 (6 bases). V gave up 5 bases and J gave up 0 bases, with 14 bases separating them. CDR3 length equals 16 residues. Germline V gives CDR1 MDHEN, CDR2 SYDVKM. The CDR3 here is CASSAQQGFSNQPQHF. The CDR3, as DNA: TGTGCCAGCAGTGCCCAACAGGGCTTTAGCAATCAGCCCCAGCATTTT.

As DNA, the CDR3 is TGTGCCAGCAGCCAGCTCGGACAGGGCGGGAATGAAAAACTGTTTTTT. As protein: CASSQLGQGGNEKLFF. The chain employs TRBV3-1 (or the pseudogene TRBV3-2) and TRBJ1-4, with 8 bases lining up with TRBD1. The junction had 8 bases not matched to a gene; V was cut back by 3 bases and J by 5 bases. In germline, CDR1 is LGHDT, CDR2 YNNKEL (reference sequence). There are 16 residues in the CDR3.

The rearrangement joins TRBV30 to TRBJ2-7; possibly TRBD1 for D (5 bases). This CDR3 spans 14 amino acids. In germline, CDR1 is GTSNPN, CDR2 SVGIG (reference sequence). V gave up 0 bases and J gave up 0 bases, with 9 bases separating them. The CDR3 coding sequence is TGTGCCTGGAGTGTACATGGGGCCTCCTACGAGCAGTACTTC. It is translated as CAWSVHGASYEQYF.

CDR3 nucleotides: TGTGCCAGTACTCACAGCGGGGAAAATTGGGCACCCCTCCACTTT. Protein sequence: CASTHSGENWAPLHF. This chain connects TRBV19 to TRBJ1-6, with D hard to call. Trimming shortened V by 7 bases and J by 11 bases, and 21 bases separated the two germline ends. Germline CDR1 and CDR2: LNHDA and SQIVND (reference sequence). This CDR3 has 15 amino acids.

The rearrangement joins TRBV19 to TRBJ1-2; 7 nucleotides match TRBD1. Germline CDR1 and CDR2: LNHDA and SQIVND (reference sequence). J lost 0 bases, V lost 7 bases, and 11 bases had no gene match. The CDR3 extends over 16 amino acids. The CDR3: CASIQDRDPSNYGYTF. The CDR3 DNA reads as TGTGCCAGTATCCAAGACAGGGATCCGTCTAACTATGGCTACACCTTC.

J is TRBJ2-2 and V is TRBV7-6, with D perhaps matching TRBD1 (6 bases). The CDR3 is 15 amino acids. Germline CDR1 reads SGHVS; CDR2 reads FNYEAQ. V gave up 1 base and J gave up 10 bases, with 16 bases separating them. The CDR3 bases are TGTGCCAGCAGCTTAGGGACAGCCAAGGGTCAGGAGCTGTTTTTT. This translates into CASSLGTAKGQELFF.

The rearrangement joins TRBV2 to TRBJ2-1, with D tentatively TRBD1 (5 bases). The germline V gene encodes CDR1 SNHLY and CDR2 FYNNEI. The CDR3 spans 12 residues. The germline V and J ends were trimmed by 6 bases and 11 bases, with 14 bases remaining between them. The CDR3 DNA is TGTGCCAGCAGCCCCTCCAGGGATAAGCAGTTCTTC. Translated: CASSPSRDKQFF.

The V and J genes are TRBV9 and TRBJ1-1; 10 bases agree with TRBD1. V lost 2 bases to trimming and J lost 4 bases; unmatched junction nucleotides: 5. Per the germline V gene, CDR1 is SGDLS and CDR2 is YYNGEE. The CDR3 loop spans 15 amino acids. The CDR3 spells CASSVGQGMSTEAFF. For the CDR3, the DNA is TGTGCCAGCAGCGTGGGACAGGGGATGAGCACTGAAGCTTTCTTT.

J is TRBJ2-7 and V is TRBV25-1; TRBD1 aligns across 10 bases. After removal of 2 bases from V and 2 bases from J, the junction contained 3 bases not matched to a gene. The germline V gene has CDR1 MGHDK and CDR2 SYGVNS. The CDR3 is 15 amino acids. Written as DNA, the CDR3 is TGTGCCAGCAGTGAACCGGGACAGGGGACCTACGAGCAGTACTTC. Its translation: CASSEPGQGTYEQYF.

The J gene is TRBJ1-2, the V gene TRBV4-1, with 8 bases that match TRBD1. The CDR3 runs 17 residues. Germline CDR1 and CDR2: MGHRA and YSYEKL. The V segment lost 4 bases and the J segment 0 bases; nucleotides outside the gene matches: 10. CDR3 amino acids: CASSRPGQETANYGYTF. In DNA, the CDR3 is TGCGCCAGCAGCCGACCGGGACAGGAGACAGCTAACTATGGCTACACCTTC.

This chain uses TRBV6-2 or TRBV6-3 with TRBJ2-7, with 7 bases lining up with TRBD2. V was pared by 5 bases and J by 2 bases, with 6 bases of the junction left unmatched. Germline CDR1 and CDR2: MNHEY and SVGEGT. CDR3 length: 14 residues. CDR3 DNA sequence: TGTGCCAGCAGTCGAATTACTAGCGCCTACGAGCAGTACTTC. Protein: CASSRITSAYEQYF.

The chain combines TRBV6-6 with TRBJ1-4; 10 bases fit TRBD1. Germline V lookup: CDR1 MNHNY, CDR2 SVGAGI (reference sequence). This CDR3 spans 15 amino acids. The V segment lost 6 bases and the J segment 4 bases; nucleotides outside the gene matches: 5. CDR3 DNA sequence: TGTGCCAGCAGAAACGGACAGGGGGATAATGAAAAACTGTTTTTT. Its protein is CASRNGQGDNEKLFF.

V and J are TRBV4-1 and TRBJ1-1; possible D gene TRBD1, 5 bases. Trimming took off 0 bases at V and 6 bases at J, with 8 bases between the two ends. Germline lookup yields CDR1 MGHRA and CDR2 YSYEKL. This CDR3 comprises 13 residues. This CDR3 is CASSQEWGAEAFF. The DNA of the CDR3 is TGCGCCAGCAGCCAAGAGTGGGGGGCTGAAGCTTTCTTT.